The present T cell receptor (beta chain) was sequenced within a study of T cell repertoires in cytomegalovirus infection. The V gene's germline CDR1 is LNHDA and CDR2 SQIVND (reference sequence). The CDR3 length is 14 residues. With 2 bases clipped from V and 4 bases from J, the junction kept 2 bases outside the gene matches. TCRdb used MiXCR to reprocess the reads, holding one entry per CDR3 protein. The data hold approximately 310,000 distinct CDR3 sequences, with more than 20% observed a single time. On this clonotype: Antigen unknown.

The sample consisted of cultured PBMCs, taken from culture after CMV antigen stimulation. This chain joins TRBV19 and TRBJ2-3; 8 bases fit TRBD2. The clonotype was recovered from a human donor in good health (CMV status not recorded). Some clones in this sample may be carry-over from other donors' samples. In DNA form, the CDR3 reads TGTGCCAGTAGTATAACGGGAGGGGCAGATACGCAGTATTTT. It translates to CASSITGGADTQYF.